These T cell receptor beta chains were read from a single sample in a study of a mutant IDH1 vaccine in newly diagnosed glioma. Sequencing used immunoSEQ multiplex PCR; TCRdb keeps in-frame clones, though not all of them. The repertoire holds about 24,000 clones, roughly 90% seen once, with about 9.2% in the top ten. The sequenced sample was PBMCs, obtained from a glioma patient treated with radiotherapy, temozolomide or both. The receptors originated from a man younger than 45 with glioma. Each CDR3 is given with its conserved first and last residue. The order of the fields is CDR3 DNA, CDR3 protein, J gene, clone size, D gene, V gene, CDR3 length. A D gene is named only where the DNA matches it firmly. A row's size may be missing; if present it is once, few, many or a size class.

TGCGCCAGCAGCTTGGGGACAGGGATGGGCAATGAGCAGTTCTTC	CASSLGTGMGNEQFF	TRBJ2-1	.	TRBD1	TRBV5-1	15
TGTGCCAGCAGAGGGGGGAGTGGGAATGAGCAGTTCTTC	CASRGGSGNEQFF	TRBJ2-1	.	.	TRBV6-1	13
TGCGCCAGCAGCTTTGGCGGGAGTAAGGCCAATGAGCAGTTCTTC	CASSFGGSKANEQFF	TRBJ2-1	.	TRBD2	TRBV5-1	15
TGTGCCAGCAGCTCCGGGACAGGGGTACAAGAGACCCAGTACTTC	CASSSGTGVQETQYF	TRBJ2-5	.	TRBD1	TRBV7-6	15
TGTGCCAGCAGCCCATTCAAGGGGTCGAACACTGAAGCTTTCTTT	CASSPFKGSNTEAFF	TRBJ1-1	.	.	TRBV6-5	15
TGTGCCAGCAGTCCAACCACCGGGACCGAGAGCACCGGGGAGCTGTTTTTT	CASSPTTGTESTGELFF	TRBJ2-2	few	.	TRBV7-9	17
TGCGCCAGCAGCGCGAGGACTAGCGGGAGAGGATCCTACGAGCAGTACTTC	CASSARTSGRGSYEQYF	TRBJ2-7	once	TRBD2	TRBV5-1	17
TGTGCCAGCAGTTTAGCACAGGGGCAGCTCTGGACTGAAGCTTTCTTT	CASSLAQGQLWTEAFF	TRBJ1-1	.	TRBD1	TRBV27	16
TGTGCCAGCAGGCCCATCTGGGGGATGCTCAACTATGGCTACACCTTC	CASRPIWGMLNYGYTF	TRBJ1-2	.	.	TRBV2	16
TGTGCCAGCTCACCCGGAGGCAATCAGCCCCAGCATTTT	CASSPGGNQPQHF	TRBJ1-5	few	.	TRBV18	13
TGTGCCAGCAGTGAAGTGCAGTCTTTCTATGGCTACACCTTC	CASSEVQSFYGYTF	TRBJ1-2	.	.	TRBV6-1	14
TGCGCCGGGGGGGGATGGGGACTAGCCAAAAACATTCAGTACTTC	CAGGGWGLAKNIQYF	TRBJ2-4	.	TRBD2	TRBV5-1	15
TGTGCCAGCAGCTTAGCACGGACAGGGTTCGCTGGCTACACCTTC	CASSLARTGFAGYTF	TRBJ1-2	.	TRBD1	TRBV7-9	15
TGTGCCAGCAGCCGGGTTACAACTAATGAAAAACTGTTTTTT	CASSRVTTNEKLFF	TRBJ1-4	few	.	TRBV7-9	14
TGTGCGACGACAGACTCTGGAAACACCATATATTTT	CATTDSGNTIYF	TRBJ1-3	once	.	TRBV6-1	12
TGCGCCAGCAGCTTGGCCCTCCACTACGAGCAGTACTTC	CASSLALHYEQYF	TRBJ2-7	.	.	TRBV5-1	13
TGTGCCAGCAGCACCGGACTAGTTGGTGACAATGAGCAGTTCTTC	CASSTGLVGDNEQFF	TRBJ2-1	.	.	TRBV21-1	15
TGTGCCAGCAGCTTGGCTTACGAGCAGTACTTC	CASSLAYEQYF	TRBJ2-7	.	.	TRBV5-6	11
TGTGCCAGCAGACTAGCGGTTGACGAGCAGTACTTC	CASRLAVDEQYF	TRBJ2-7	.	TRBD2	TRBV5-8	12
TGTGCCAGCTCCGGGACTAGCGAAGGCGAGCAGTACTTC	CASSGTSEGEQYF	TRBJ2-7	few	TRBD2	TRBV27	13
TGCGCCAGCAGCTTACCATCCGGGACAGGGGGCGCGGAACTGTTTTTT	CASSLPSGTGGAELFF	TRBJ1-4	.	TRBD1	TRBV5-1	16
TGTGCCAGCAGCAAGGACAGGGACCACTATGGCTACACCTTC	CASSKDRDHYGYTF	TRBJ1-2	few	TRBD1	TRBV5-4	14
TGCGCCAGCAGCCAAGAAGTTACAGGGAGGTATCAGCCCCAGCATTTT	CASSQEVTGRYQPQHF	TRBJ1-5	.	.	TRBV4-1	16
TGTGCTAGTGGCTCCCAGGAGATCTATGGCTACACCTTC	CASGSQEIYGYTF	TRBJ1-2	few	.	TRBV12-5	13